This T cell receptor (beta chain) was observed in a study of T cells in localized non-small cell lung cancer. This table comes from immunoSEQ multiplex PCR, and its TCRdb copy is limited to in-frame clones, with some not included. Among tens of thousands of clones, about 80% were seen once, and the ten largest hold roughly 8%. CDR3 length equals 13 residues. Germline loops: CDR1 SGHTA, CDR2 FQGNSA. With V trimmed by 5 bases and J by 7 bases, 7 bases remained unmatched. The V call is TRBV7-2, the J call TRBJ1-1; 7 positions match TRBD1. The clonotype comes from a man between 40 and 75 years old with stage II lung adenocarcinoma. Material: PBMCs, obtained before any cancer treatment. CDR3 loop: CASSATGSSEAFF. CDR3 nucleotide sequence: TGTGCCAGCAGCGCGACAGGGAGTAGTGAAGCTTTCTTT.